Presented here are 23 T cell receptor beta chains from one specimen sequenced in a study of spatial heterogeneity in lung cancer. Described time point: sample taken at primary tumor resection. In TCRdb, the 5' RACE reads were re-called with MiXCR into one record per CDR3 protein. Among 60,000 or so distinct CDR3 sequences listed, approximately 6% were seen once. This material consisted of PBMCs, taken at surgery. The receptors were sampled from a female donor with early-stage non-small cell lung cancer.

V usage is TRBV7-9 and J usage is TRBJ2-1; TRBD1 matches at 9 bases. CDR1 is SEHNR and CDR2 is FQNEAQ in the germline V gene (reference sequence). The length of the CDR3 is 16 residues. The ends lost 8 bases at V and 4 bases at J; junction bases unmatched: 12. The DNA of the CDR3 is TGTGCCAGCTCAAGGCCAGGACAGGGGATGTACAATGAGCAGTTCTTC. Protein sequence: CASSRPGQGMYNEQFF.

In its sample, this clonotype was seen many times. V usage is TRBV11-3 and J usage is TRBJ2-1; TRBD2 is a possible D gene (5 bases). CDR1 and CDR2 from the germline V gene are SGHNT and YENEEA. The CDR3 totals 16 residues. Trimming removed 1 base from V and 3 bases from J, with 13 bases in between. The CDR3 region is CASSLVSGTGYNEQFF. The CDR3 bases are TGTGCCAGCAGCTTAGTCTCGGGAACGGGCTACAATGAGCAGTTCTTC.

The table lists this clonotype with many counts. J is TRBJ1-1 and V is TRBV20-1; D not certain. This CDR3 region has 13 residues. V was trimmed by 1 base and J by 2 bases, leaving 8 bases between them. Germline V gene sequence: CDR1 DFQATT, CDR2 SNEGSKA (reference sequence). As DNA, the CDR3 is TGCAGTGCTAGAGTTGGGGATAACACTGAAGCTTTCTTT. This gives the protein CSARVGDNTEAFF.

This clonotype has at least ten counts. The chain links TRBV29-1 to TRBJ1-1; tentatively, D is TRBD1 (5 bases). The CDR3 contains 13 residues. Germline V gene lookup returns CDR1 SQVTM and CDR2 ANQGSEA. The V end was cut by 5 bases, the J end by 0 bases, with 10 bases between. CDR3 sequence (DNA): TGCAGCGTTTTCAGGGAGCTGAACACTGAAGCTTTCTTT. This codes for CSVFRELNTEAFF.

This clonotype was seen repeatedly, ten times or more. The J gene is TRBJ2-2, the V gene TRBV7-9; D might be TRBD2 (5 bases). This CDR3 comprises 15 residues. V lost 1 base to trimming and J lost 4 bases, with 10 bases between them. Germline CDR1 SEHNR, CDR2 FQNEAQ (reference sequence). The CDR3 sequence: CASSLEGEGTGELFF. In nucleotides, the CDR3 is TGTGCCAGCAGCTTAGAGGGAGAGGGCACCGGGGAGCTGTTTTTT.

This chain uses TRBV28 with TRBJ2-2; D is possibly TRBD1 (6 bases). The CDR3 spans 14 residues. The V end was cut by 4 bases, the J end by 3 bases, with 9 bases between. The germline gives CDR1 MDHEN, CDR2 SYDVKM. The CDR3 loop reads CASSSPGDTGELFF. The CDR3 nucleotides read TGTGCCAGCAGTTCTCCAGGGGACACCGGGGAGCTGTTTTTT. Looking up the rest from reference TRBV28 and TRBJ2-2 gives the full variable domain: DVKVTQSSRYLVKRTGEKVFLECVQDMDHENMFWYRQDPGLGLRLIYFSYDVKMKEKGDIPEGYSVSREKKERFSLILESASTNQTSMYLCASSSPGDTGELFFGEGSRLTVL.

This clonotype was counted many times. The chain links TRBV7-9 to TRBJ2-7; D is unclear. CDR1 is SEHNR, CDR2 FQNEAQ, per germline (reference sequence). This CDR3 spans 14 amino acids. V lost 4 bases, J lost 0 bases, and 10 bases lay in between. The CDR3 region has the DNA TGTGCCAGCAGCTCCACGAGCAGCTCCTACGAGCAGTACTTC. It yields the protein CASSSTSSSYEQYF.

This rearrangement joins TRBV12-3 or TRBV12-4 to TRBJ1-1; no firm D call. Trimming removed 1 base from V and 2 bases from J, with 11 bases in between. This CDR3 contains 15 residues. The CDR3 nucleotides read TGTGCCAGCAGTTTAGGGCATCCGGTTAACACTGAAGCTTTCTTT. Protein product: CASSLGHPVNTEAFF.

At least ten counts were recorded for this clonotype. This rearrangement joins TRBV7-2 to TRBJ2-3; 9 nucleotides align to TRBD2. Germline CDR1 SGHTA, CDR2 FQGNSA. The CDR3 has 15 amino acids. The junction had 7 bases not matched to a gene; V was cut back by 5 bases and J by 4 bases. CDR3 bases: TGTGCCAGCAGCCAAGGGACTAGCCTTCCAGATACGCAGTATTTT. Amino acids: CASSQGTSLPDTQYF.

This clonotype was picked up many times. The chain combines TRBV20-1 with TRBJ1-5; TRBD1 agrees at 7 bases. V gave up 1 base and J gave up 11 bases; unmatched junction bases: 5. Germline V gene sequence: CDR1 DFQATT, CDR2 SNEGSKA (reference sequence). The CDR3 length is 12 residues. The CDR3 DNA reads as TGCAGTGCTAGAGTGCAGGGGGGAACCCAGCATTTT. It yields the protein CSARVQGGTQHF.

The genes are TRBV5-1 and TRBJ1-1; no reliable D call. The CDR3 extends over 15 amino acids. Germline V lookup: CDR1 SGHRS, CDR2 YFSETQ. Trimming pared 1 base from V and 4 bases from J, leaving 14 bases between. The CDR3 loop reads CASSLTGLRGTEAFF. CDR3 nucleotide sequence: TGCGCCAGCAGCTTGACCGGGCTCCGAGGCACTGAAGCTTTCTTT.

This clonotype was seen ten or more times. CDR3 nucleotide sequence: TGCGCCAGCAGCGGTGGCGGACAGACAGATACGCAGTATTTT. This translates into CASSGGGQTDTQYF. This chain connects TRBV10-1 to TRBJ2-3, with a weak D call TRBD1 (6 bases). The CDR3 length is 14 residues. The V gene's germline CDR1 is WNHNN and CDR2 SYGVQD (reference sequence). Trimming took 6 bases from V and 3 from J, leaving 13 bases between them.

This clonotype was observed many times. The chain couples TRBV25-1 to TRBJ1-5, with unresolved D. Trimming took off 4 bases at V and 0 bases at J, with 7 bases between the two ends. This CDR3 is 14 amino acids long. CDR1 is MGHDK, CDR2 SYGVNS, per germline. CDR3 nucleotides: TGTGCCAGCAGTGCCCGTCGTAGCAATCAGCCCCAGCATTTT. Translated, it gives CASSARRSNQPQHF.

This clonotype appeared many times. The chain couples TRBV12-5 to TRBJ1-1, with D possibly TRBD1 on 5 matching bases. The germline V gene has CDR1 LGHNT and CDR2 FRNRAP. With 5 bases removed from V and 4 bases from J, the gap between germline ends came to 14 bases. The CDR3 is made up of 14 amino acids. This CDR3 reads CASGPQGGTTEAFF. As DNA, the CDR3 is TGTGCTAGTGGTCCCCAAGGTGGGACCACTGAAGCTTTCTTT.

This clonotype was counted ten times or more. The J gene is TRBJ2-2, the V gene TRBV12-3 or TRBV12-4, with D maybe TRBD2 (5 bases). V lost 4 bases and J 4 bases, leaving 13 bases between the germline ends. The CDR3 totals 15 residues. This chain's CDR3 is CASSYEGKGTGELFF. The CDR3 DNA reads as TGTGCCAGCAGTTATGAGGGAAAGGGCACCGGGGAGCTGTTTTTT.

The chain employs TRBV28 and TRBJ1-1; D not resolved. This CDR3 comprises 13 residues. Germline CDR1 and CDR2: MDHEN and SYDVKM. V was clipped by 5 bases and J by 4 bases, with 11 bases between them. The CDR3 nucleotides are TGTGCCAGCAGTCCTCGGTTCCTCACTGAAGCTTTCTTT. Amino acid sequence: CASSPRFLTEAFF.

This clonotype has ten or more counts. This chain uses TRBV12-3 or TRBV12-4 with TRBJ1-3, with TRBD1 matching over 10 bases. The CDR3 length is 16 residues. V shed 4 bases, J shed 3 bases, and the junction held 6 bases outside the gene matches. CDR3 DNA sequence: TGTGCCAGCAGTTCGGACGACAGGGGGCTTGGAAACACCATATATTTT. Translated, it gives CASSSDDRGLGNTIYF.

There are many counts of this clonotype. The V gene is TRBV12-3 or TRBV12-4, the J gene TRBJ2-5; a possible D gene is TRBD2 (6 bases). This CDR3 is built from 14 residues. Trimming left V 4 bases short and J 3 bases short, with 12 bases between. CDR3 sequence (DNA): TGTGCCAGCAGTTACGTCGGGGGAGAAGAGACCCAGTACTTC. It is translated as CASSYVGGEETQYF.

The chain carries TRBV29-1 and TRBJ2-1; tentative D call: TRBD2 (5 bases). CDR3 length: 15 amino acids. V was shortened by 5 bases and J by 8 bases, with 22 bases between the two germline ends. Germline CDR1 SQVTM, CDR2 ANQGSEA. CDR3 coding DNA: TGCAGCGTTCAGTCGTCGGGGATCGTCCAAGATGAGCAGTTCTTC. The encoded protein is CSVQSSGIVQDEQFF.

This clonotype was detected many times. The CDR3 DNA is TGTGCCAGCAGCGTAGGTCCTAACACTGAAGCTTTCTTT. This sequence encodes CASSVGPNTEAFF. The chain carries TRBV9 and TRBJ1-1; no firm D call. V was clipped by 0 bases and J by 2 bases, with 5 bases between them. Germline CDR1 is SGDLS and CDR2 is YYNGEE. CDR3 length: 13 amino acids.

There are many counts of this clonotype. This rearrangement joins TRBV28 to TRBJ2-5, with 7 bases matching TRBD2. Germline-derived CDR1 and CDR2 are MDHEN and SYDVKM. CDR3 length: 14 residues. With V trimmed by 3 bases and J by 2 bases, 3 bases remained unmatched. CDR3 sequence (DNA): TGTGCCAGCAGTTTGATCGGGGGGCAAGAGACCCAGTACTTC. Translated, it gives CASSLIGGQETQYF.

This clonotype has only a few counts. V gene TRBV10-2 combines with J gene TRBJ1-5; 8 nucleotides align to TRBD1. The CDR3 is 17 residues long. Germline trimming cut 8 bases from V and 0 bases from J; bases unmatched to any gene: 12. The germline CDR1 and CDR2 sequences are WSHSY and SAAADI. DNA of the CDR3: TGCGCCAGCTGTGCCGGACAGGGTCTTTATAGCAATCAGCCCCAGCATTTT. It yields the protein CASCAGQGLYSNQPQHF.

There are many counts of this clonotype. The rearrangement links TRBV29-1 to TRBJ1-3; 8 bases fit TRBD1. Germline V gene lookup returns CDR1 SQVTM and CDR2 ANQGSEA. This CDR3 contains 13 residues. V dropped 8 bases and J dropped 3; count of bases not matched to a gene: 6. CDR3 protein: CSFGQGDGNTIYF. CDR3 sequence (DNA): TGCAGCTTTGGACAGGGCGATGGAAACACCATATATTTT.